The TCR beta chain under discussion was sequenced for a study of monozygotic twins with cystic fibrosis (dated by TCRdb to the early 2020s). With respect to the entire study: Barcoded libraries were prepared from three micrograms of fragmented DNA with 15 PCR cycles. Made up mostly of children and adolescents, the cohort included ten female and six male twin pairs ranging in age from about 2.0 to 36.4 years, with a median of roughly 9.1 years. Twins were ranked among some 1,100 cohort participants for weight-for-height and FEVPerc (FEV1 disease centile) at the day of blood sampling. Data for three of the twin pairs had been reported earlier in a different context. To assess genetic influence on V and J gene usage, the study compared TCR beta repertoires within and across 16 monozygotic twin pairs with cystic fibrosis. Overall study results and their limits: The greatest similarity to the co-twin was observed for V gene usage in 13 of 16 pairs and for J usage in 8 of 16 pairs, which suggested genetic constraints. The cohort was small, and no association was found between shared CDR3 numbers and age, concordance or disease severity. Significantly higher nucleotide-identical clonotype sharing was observed within monozygotic CF twin pairs than between unrelated CF individuals (P = 0.000026, Mann-Whitney). Simpson clonality was found to be generally low (median 0.0095), suggesting a naive-dominated repertoire, although higher clonality was observed in the most severely affected patients.

TCR beta CDR3 regions were amplified by multiplex PCR using the immunoSEQ immune profiling system, following the manufacturer's instructions. An Illumina NextSeq system was used for sequencing. Per the authors' processing: Sequence data were processed on the immunoSEQ Analyzer platform, and clonality was calculated as the square root of Simpson's index of productive rearrangements. Similarity in V and J usage was measured by Jensen-Shannon distance, and OLGA was used to compute CDR3 generation probabilities. Shared CDR3 sequences were searched against the immuneACCESS database (August 2020) and VDJdb (December 2020). The clones in this table, taken by TCRdb from immuneACCESS, are in-frame only. Not every clone is retained; where verified, under half of the shortfall comes from an unresolved V gene, and the cause of the rest is unknown. Clonal size and the V and J genes are those of that table, whereas D and trimming came from the DNA. For this sample there are 30,000 to 40,000 clones; over 60% appear just once. The ten biggest clones cover 0.75% to 0.85% of the sample.

With regard to this clone: The antigen it binds to is not known. No much larger clone exists at a distance of one base, and base qualities are not known.

The twin pairs came from the European Cystic Fibrosis Twin and Sibling Study Cohort, a cohort that recruited patients from roughly 160 CF clinics across 14 European countries. Zygosity and CFTR genotype were confirmed in-house, and zygosity was tested by multiplex PCR of nine short tandem repeat loci. Peripheral blood was sampled from each twin, and clinical parameters were recorded on the day of blood sampling. Genomic DNA was isolated from peripheral blood cells with phenol/chloroform and kept in TE buffer at 4 degrees C. Inclusive of the bounding cysteine and phenylalanine, the CDR3 is 14 residues long. The CDR3 DNA has 42 bases and is translated from base 1. The CDR1 and CDR2 encoded by the germline V gene are SGHAT and FQNNGV. V sheds 5 bases and J sheds 0 bases, leaving 9 bases between their ends.

The chain couples TRBV11-2 to TRBJ2-3; perhaps TRBD2 is the D gene, with 5 bases matching. The sequencing input was blood. This clonotype was sampled from a girl under 18 with cystic fibrosis. The CDR3 in this case is CASSPTRSTDTQYF. Read as DNA, the sequence is TGTGCCAGCAGCCCCACTAGAAGCACAGATACGCAGTATTTT. With all but the CDR3 taken from the reference TRBV11-2 and TRBJ2-3 genes, the full variable domain is: EAGVAQSPRYKIIEKRQSVAFWCNPISGHATLYWYQQILGQGPKLLIQFQNNGVVDDSQLPKDRFSAERLKGVDSTLKIQPAKLEDSAVYLCASSPTRSTDTQYFGPGTRLTVL.